The clone carrying this T cell receptor (beta chain) has only a few counts. Sequenced by immunoSEQ multiplex PCR; TCRdb stores in-frame clones only, minus some. The sample records about 100,000 clones, 85% to 90% being singletons. Germline CDR1 is SGHRS and CDR2 is YFSETQ. Trimming removed 4 bases from V and 4 bases from J, with 21 bases in between. This CDR3 spans 17 amino acids. This record comes from a study of control samples from healthy donors and cancer patients. The receptor comes from a man between 25 and 39 years old in good health. The specimen sequenced was blood. V and J are TRBV5-1 and TRBJ1-3, with D perhaps matching TRBD1 (5 bases). The CDR3 DNA is TGCGCCAGCAGCCGAAGGGGCTCCGGGCAGGCCGGAAACACCATATATTTT. As protein: CASSRRGSGQAGNTIYF.